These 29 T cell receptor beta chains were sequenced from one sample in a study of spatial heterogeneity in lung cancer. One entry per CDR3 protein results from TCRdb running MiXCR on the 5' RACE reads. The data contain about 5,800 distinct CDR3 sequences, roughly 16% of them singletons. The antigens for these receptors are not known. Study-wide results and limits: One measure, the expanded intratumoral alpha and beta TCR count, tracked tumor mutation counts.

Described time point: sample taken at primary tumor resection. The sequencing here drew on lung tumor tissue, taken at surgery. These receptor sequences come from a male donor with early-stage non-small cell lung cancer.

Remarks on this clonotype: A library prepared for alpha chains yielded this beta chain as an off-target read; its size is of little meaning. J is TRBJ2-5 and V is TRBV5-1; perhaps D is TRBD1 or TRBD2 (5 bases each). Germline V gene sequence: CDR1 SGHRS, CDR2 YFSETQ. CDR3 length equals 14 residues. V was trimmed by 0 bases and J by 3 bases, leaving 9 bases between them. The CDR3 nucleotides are TGCGCCAGCAGCTTGGGAGGGACGGAAGAGACCCAGTACTTC. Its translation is CASSLGGTEETQYF.

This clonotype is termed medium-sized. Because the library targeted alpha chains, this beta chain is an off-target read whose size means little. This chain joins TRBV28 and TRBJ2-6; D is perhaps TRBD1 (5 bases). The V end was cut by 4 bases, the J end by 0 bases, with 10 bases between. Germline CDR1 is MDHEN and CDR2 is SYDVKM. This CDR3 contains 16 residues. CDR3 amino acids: CASSWGRNSGANVLTF. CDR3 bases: TGTGCCAGCAGTTGGGGCAGGAACTCTGGGGCCAACGTCCTGACTTTC.

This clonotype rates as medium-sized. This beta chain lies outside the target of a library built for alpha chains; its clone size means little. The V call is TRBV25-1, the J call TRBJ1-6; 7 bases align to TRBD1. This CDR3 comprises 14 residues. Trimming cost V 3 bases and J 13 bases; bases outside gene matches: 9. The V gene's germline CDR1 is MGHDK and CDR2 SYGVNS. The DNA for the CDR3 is TGTGCCAGCAGTGATCAAGGACAGGTCAAGCCCCTCCACTTT. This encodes CASSDQGQVKPLHF.

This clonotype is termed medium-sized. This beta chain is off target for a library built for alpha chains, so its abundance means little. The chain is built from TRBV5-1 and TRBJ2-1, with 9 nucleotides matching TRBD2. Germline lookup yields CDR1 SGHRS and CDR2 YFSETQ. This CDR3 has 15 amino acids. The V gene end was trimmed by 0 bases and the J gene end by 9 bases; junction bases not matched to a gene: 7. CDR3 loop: CASSLAPSGTGEQFF. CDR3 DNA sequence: TGCGCCAGCAGCTTGGCCCCTAGCGGGACGGGTGAGCAGTTCTTC.

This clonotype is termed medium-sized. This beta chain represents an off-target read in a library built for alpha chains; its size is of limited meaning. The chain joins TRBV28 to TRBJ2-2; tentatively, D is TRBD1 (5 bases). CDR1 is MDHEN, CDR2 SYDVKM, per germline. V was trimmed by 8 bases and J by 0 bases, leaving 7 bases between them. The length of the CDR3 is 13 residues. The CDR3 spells CASQTANTGELFF. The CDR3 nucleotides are TGTGCCAGCCAGACAGCGAACACCGGGGAGCTGTTTTTT.

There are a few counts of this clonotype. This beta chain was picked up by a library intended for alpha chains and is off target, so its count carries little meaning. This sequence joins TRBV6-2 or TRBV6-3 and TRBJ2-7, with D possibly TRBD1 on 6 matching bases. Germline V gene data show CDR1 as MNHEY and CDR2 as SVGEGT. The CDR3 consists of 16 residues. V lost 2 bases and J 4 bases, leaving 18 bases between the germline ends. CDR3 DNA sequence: TGTGCCAGCAGTTACGCCGCAGGGGATATGAGATACGAGCAGTACTTC. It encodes CASSYAAGDMRYEQYF.

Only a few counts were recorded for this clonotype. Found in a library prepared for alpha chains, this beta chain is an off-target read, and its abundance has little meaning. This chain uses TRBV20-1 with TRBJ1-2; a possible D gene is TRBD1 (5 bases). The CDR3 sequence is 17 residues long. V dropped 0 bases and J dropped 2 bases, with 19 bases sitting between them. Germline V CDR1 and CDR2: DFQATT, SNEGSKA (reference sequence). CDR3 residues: CSARDIGTMFPNYGYTF. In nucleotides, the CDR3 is TGCAGTGCTAGAGATATAGGGACGATGTTTCCCAACTATGGCTACACCTTC.

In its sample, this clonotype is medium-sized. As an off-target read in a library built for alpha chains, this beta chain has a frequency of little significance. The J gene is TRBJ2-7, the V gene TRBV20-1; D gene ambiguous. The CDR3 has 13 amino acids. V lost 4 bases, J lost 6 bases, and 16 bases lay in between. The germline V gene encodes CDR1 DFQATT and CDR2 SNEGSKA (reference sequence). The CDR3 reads CSAIRPGGREQYF. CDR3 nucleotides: TGCAGTGCTATTCGACCAGGTGGGCGCGAGCAGTACTTC.

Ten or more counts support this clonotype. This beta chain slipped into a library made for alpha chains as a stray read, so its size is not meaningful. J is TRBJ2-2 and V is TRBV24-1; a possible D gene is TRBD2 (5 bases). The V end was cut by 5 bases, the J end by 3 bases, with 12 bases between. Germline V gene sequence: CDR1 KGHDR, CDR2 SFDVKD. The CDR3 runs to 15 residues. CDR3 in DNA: TGTGCCACCAGTGGTGGGAGATCGGACACCGGGGAGCTGTTTTTT. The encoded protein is CATSGGRSDTGELFF.

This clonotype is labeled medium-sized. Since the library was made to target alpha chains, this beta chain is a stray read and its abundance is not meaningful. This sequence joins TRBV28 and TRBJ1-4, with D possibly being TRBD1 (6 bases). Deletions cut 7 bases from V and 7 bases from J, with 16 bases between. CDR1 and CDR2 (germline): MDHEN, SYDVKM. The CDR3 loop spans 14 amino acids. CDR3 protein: CASTPGGRGEKLFF. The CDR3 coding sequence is TGTGCCAGCACCCCCGGGGGGCGCGGTGAAAAACTGTTTTTT.

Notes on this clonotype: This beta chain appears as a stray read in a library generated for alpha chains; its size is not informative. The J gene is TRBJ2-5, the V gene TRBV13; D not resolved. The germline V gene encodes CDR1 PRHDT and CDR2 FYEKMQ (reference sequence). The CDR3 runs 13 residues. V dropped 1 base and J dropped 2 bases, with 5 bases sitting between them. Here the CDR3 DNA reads TGTGCCAGCAGCTTAGCAGTACAAGAGACCCAGTACTTC. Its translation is CASSLAVQETQYF.

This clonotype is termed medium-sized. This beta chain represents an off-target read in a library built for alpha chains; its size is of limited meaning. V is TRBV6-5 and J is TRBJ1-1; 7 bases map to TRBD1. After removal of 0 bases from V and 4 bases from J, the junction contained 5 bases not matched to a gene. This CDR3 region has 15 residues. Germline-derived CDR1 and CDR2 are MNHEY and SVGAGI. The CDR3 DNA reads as TGTGCCAGCAGTTACTCGACAGGGAAGAGCACTGAAGCTTTCTTT. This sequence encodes CASSYSTGKSTEAFF.

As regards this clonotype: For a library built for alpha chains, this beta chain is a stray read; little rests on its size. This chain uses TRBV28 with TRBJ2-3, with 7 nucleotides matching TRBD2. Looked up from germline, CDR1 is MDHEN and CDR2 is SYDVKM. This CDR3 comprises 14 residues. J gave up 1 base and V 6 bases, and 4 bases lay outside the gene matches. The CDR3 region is CASRLAGRTDTQYF. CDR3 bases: TGTGCCAGCAGGTTAGCGGGCCGCACAGATACGCAGTATTTT. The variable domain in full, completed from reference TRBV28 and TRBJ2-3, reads DVKVTQSSRYLVKRTGEKVFLECVQDMDHENMFWYRQDPGLGLRLIYFSYDVKMKEKGDIPEGYSVSREKKERFSLILESASTNQTSMYLCASRLAGRTDTQYFGPGTRLTVL.

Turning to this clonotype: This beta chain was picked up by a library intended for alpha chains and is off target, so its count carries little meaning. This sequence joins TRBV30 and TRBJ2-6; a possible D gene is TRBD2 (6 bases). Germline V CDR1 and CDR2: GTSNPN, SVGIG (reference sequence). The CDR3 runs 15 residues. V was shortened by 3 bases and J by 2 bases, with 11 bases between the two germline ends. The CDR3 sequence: CAWSPREAGANVLTF. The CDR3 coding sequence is TGTGCCTGGAGCCCCAGGGAGGCTGGGGCCAACGTCCTGACTTTC.

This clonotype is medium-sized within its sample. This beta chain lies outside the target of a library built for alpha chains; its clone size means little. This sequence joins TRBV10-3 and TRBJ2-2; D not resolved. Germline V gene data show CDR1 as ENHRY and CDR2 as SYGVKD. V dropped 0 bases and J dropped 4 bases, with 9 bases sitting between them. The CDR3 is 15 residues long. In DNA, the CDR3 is TGTGCCATCAGTGAGTCAGCTACCGTCACCGGGGAGCTGTTTTTT. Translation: CAISESATVTGELFF.

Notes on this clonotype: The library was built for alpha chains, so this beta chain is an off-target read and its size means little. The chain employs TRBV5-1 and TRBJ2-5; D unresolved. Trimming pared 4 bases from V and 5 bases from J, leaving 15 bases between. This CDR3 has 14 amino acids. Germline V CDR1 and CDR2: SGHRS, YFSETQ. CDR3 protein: CASSLPGIWETQYF. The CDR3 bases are TGCGCCAGCAGCCTGCCGGGTATCTGGGAGACCCAGTACTTC.

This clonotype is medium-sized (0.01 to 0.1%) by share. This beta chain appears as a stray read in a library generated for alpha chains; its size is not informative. Here the CDR3 reads CASSLDRGGTDTQYF. The CDR3 nucleotides are TGTGCCAGCAGCTTAGACCGGGGAGGCACAGATACGCAGTATTTT. The genes are TRBV7-2 and TRBJ2-3; perhaps TRBD2 as D (5 bases). Germline V gene lookup returns CDR1 SGHTA and CDR2 FQGNSA. The CDR3 has 15 amino acids. V was trimmed by 1 base and J by 1 base, leaving 9 bases between them.

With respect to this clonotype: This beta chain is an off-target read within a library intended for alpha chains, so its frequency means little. The DNA for the CDR3 is TGTGCCAGCAGTCCTTCTAGAACCTACAATGAGCAGTTCTTC. Translation: CASSPSRTYNEQFF. The chain recombines TRBV28 with TRBJ2-1, with D unclear. Germline V CDR1 and CDR2: MDHEN, SYDVKM. V was pared by 5 bases and J by 2 bases, with 10 bases between. The CDR3 is 14 residues long.

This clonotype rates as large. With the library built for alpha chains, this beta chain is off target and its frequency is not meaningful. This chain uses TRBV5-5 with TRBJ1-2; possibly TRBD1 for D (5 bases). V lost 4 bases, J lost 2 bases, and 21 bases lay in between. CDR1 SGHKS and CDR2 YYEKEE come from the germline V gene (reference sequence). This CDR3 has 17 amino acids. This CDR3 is CASSPGPGEFLNYGYTF. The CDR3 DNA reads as TGTGCCAGCAGCCCAGGGCCCGGGGAGTTTCTAAACTATGGCTACACCTTC.

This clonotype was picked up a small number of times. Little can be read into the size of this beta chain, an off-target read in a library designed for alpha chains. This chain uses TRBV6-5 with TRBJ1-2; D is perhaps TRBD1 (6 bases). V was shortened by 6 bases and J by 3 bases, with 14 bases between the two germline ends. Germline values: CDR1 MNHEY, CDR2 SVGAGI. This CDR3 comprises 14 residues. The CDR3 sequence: CASRRDNRHYGYTF. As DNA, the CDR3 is TGTGCCAGCAGAAGGGACAACCGCCACTATGGCTACACCTTC.

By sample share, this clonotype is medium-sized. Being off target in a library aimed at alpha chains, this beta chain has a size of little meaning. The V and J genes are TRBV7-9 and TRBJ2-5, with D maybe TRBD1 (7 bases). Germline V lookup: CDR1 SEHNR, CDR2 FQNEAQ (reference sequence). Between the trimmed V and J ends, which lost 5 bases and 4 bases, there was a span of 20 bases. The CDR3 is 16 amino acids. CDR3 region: CASSRGNVDRAETQYF. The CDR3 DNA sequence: TGTGCCAGCAGCCGCGGGAACGTTGACAGGGCAGAGACCCAGTACTTC.

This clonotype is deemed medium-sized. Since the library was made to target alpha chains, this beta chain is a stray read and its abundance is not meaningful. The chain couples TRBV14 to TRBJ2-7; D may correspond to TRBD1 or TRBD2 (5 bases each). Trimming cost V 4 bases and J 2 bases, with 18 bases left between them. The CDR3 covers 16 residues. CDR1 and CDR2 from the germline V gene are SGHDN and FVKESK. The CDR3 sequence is CASSLRRGQGAYEQYF. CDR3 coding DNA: TGTGCCAGCAGCCTCCGCCGAGGGCAGGGCGCCTACGAGCAGTACTTC.

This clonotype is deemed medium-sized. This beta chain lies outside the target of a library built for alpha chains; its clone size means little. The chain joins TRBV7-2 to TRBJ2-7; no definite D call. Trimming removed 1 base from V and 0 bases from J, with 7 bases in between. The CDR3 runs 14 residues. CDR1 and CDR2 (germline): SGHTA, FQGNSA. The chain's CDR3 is CASSLDTRSYEQYF. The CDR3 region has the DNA TGTGCCAGCAGCTTAGATACCCGCTCCTACGAGCAGTACTTC.

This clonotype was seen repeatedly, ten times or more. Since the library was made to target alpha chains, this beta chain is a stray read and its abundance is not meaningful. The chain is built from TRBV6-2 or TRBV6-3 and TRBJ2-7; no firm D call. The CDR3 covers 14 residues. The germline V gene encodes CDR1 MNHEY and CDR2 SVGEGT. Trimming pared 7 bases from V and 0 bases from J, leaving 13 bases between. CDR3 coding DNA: TGTGCCAGCACTGATTCGCGCCACTCCTACGAGCAGTACTTC. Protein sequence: CASTDSRHSYEQYF.

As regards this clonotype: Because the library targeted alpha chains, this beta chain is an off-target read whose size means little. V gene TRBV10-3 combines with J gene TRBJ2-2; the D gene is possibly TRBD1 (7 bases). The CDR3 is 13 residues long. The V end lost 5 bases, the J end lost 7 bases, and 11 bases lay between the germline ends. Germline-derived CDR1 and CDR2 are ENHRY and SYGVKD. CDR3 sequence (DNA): TGTGCCATCAGTCCCAGGGGGGACGGGGAGCTGTTTTTT. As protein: CAISPRGDGELFF.

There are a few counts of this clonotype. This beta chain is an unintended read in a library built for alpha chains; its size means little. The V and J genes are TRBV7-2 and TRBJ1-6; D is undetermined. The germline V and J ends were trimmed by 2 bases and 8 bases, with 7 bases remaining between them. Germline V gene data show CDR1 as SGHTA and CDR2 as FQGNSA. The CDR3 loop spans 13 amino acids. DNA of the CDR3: TGTGCCAGCAGCTTACTCCGAGATTCACCCCTCCACTTT. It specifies CASSLLRDSPLHF.

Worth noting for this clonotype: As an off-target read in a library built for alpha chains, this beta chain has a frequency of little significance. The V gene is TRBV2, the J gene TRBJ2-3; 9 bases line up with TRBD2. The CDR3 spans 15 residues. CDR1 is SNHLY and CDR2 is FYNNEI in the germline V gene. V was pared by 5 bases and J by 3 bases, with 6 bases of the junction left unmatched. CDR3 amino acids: CASSFESGRTDTQYF. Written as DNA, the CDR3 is TGTGCCAGCAGTTTCGAAAGCGGGAGGACAGATACGCAGTATTTT.

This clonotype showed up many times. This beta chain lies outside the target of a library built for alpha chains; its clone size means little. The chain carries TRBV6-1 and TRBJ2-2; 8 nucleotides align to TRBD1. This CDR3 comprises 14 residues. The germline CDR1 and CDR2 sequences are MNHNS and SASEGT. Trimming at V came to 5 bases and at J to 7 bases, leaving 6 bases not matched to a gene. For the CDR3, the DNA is TGTGCCAGCAGTCTCGGACAGGGCGGCGGGGAGCTGTTTTTT. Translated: CASSLGQGGGELFF.

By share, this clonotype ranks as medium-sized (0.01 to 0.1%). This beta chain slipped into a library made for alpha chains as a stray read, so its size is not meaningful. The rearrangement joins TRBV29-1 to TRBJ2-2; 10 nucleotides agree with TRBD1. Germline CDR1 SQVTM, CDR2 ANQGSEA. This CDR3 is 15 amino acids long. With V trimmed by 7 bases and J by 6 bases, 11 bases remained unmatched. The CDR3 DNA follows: TGCAGCGCGAGACAGGGGGCCGGTTCGGCCGGGGAGCTGTTTTTT. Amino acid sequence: CSARQGAGSAGELFF.